What follows describes a single TCR beta chain. What it binds is unknown. The CDR3 length is 14 residues. J gave up 5 bases and V 2 bases, and 8 bases lay outside the gene matches. In germline, CDR1 is GTSNPN, CDR2 SVGIG (reference sequence). This sample is part of a study of cytomegalovirus exposure and HLA in healthy donors. Regarding the study as a whole: As was reported, the classifier diagnosed cytomegalovirus status with high specificity and sensitivity. Cytomegalovirus association was listed for 164 TCR beta chains.

13 Jbeta primers and 60 Vbeta primers were used for the PCR. Measured with immunoSEQ multiplex PCR; TCRdb has only the in-frame clones, and not every one. Of about 200,000 clones in the sample, roughly 74% were seen once. Healthy bone marrow donors made up the donors. This clonotype was sampled from a woman aged 30 to 39 in good health and CMV-seronegative. The chain uses TRBV30 and TRBJ2-5; 7 positions agree with TRBD2. Material for sequencing was PBMCs. In DNA, the CDR3 is TGTGCCTGGAGTCCGGGGCTAGCGGTTGAGACCCAGTACTTC. Residues: CAWSPGLAVETQYF.